The rows below give T cell receptor beta chains drawn from one sample of a study of Ad26.COV2.S vaccination and SARS-CoV-2 variants. Clones were read by immunoSEQ multiplex PCR, and TCRdb kept only the in-frame ones, dropping some. Of more than 400,000 clones listed, about 90% were seen once; the top ten hold under 4.5%. The sample was peripheral blood, taken in a trial of Ad26.COV2.S vaccine versus placebo. The receptors shown here come from a person between 18 and 60 years old who received the Ad26.COV2.S COVID-19 vaccine or a placebo. Both conserved end residues are part of each CDR3. A D gene is named only where the DNA matches it firmly. Not every row has a clone size; where given, it reads once, few, many or a size class.

j_call | v_call | d_call | clone_size | cdr3_nt | cdr3_aa
TRBJ2-3 | TRBV19 | TRBD1 | NA | TGTGCCAGTAGTATAGGACAGGGGTACCCAGATACGCAGTATTTT | CASSIGQGYPDTQYF
TRBJ1-1 | TRBV6-5 | NA | few | TGTGCCTGCACCGGGACCGAGAACACTGAAGCTTTCTTT | CACTGTENTEAFF
TRBJ2-1 | TRBV28 | TRBD1 | NA | TGTGCCAGCAGTCGACAGGGGGCCTTCTACAATGAGCAGTTCTTC | CASSRQGAFYNEQFF
TRBJ2-3 | TRBV4-3 | NA | once | TGCGCCAGCAGCCAAGTCACCACAGATACGCAGTATTTT | CASSQVTTDTQYF
TRBJ2-5 | TRBV5-1 | TRBD2 | NA | TGCGCCAGCAGCTTGGGGGGGACTAGCGGGAGAGAGACCCAGTACTTC | CASSLGGTSGRETQYF
TRBJ2-1 | TRBV28 | NA | NA | TGTGCCAGCAGCCCCCGAGGGAGCGGGTCAGGCTCCTACAATGAGCAGTTCTTC | CASSPRGSGSGSYNEQFF
TRBJ1-1 | TRBV6-6 | NA | NA | TGTGCCAGCAGCGCCGGGGGCACTGAAGCTTTCTTT | CASSAGGTEAFF
TRBJ2-2 | TRBV5-4 | NA | NA | TGTGCCAGCAGCCTCTCCGGGACGGCAACCGGGGAGCTGTTTTTT | CASSLSGTATGELFF
TRBJ2-2 | TRBV6-5 | TRBD1 | NA | TGTGCCAGCAGGGGGACAGGGGGGACCGGGGAGCTGTTTTTT | CASRGTGGTGELFF
TRBJ1-2 | TRBV6-2/TRBV6-3 | NA | NA | TGTGCCAGCAGTTACTCGCATCGGACGTGCACCTTC | CASSYSHRTCTF
TRBJ1-5 | TRBV7-6 | NA | once | TGTGCCAGCAGCTTAGGGCAGGGGAGGAATCAGCCCCAGCATTTT | CASSLGQGRNQPQHF
TRBJ2-1 | TRBV29-1 | NA | NA | TGCAGCGTCCAAGACGTGAGTGAGCAGTTCTTC | CSVQDVSEQFF
TRBJ2-5 | TRBV3-1/TRBV3-2 | TRBD2 | NA | TGTGCCAGCAGCCGGGGCCCGGGGGAGGGGGAGACCCAGTACTTC | CASSRGPGEGETQYF
TRBJ1-3 | TRBV6-5 | NA | NA | TGTGCCAGCAGTCGGACAGTTGGAAACACCATATATTTT | CASSRTVGNTIYF
TRBJ2-6 | TRBV5-1 | TRBD2 | NA | TGCGCCAGCAGCCCCGCCGGGGGGGCTGGGGCCAACGTCCTGACTTTC | CASSPAGGAGANVLTF
TRBJ1-3 | TRBV28 | NA | NA | TGTGCCAGCAAAAACTGGGGGGCTGGAAACACCATATATTTT | CASKNWGAGNTIYF
TRBJ2-1 | TRBV7-8 | TRBD2 | NA | TGTGCCAGCAGCCCTACCCTAGCGGTCTCCTACAATGAGCAGTTCTTC | CASSPTLAVSYNEQFF
TRBJ2-3 | TRBV2 | NA | once | TGTGCCAGCAGCGTTGGAGCGGCTAGCACAGATACGCAGTATTTT | CASSVGAASTDTQYF
TRBJ1-1 | TRBV27 | NA | NA | TGTGCCAGCAGTTTGGGCAGGGTGAACACTGAAGCTTTCTTT | CASSLGRVNTEAFF
TRBJ1-2 | TRBV10-3 | NA | once | TGTGCCATCAGTGAGTCGTGGGAAAGCTATGGCTACACCTTC | CAISESWESYGYTF
TRBJ2-7 | TRBV7-2 | NA | NA | TGTGCCAGCAGGGGGGGTCCAGCGGGCTCCTACGAGCAGTACTTC | CASRGGPAGSYEQYF
TRBJ1-5 | TRBV7-8 | TRBD1 | NA | TGTGCCAGCAGCCCCAGGACAGGGGGTTTCAATCAGCCCCAGCATTTT | CASSPRTGGFNQPQHF
TRBJ2-1 | TRBV6-1 | TRBD1 | NA | TGTGCCAGCAGTGATTGGGACAGGGCCTACAATGAGCAGTTCTTC | CASSDWDRAYNEQFF
TRBJ2-7 | TRBV28 | TRBD2 | NA | TGTGCCAGCAACATAGCGGGAGTTTACGAGCAGTACTTC | CASNIAGVYEQYF
TRBJ2-5 | TRBV15 | NA | NA | TGTGCCACCGGGTTAGGGGCCCAAGAGACCCAGTACTTC | CATGLGAQETQYF
TRBJ1-3 | TRBV27 | NA | NA | TGTGCCAGCAGTTTACGGGGGGCCACAGGGAGCTCTGGAAACACCATATATTTT | CASSLRGATGSSGNTIYF
TRBJ2-5 | TRBV6-1 | TRBD2 | NA | TGTGCCAGCAGTGCGTCACTAGCGGAGTCACAAGAGACCCAGTACTTC | CASSASLAESQETQYF
TRBJ1-1 | TRBV6-2/TRBV6-3 | TRBD1 | NA | TGTGCCAGCAGTTATGGACAGGGTTCTGAAGCTTTCTTT | CASSYGQGSEAFF